This T cell receptor beta chain originates from a study of shared T cell receptors in the human thymus listed by TCRdb under 2021. About the investigation overall: The study examined how self-reactive, shared T-cell receptor alpha chains are generated in the human thymus.

As to this clone: Its antigen has not been determined. The input lacks base qualities; no much larger clone sits a single base away.

Library preparation used the immunoSEQ multiplex PCR assay. The table was pulled from immuneACCESS by TCRdb, which kept in-frame rearrangements only. Such tables lose some clones; where checked, under half of the loss comes from unresolved V genes, and the rest has no known cause. The sample table shows hundreds of thousands of clones, and approximately 87% are seen once. More than 0.009% of the sample is in the top ten clones. V is cut by 0 bases and J by 1 base, and the space between the germline ends is 10 bases. Looking up the germline V gene yields CDR1 SGDLS and CDR2 YYNGEE. Reading from cysteine to phenylalanine, the CDR3 counts 15 amino acids. Here the CDR3 DNA is all that survives: 45 bases in frame from base 1. The sample was also reused in another study, on human thymus T cells. The second publication reports: The donors were immunologically healthy infants in Finland who had open corrective cardiac surgery for congenital heart defects. Thymus tissue was collected as surgical resects that were removed during corrective cardiac surgery. V and J gene segment usage appeared biased in both thymic and peripheral blood repertoires. The related research reported highly overlapping thymic TCR repertoires among unrelated individuals. The study used under ten infant thymus samples plus four related peripheral blood samples to characterize TCR alpha and beta repertoires. Donor ages ranging from roughly 6 to 244 days were recorded, and more than 5 male and a couple of female infants were included in the cohort. Thymocytes were released mechanically from tissue and stored at -70 °C as pellets of roughly 9-32 million cells. A QIAsymphony instrument was used to extract genomic DNA from the frozen cell pellets. TCRB and TCRAD loci were amplified from a standardized quantity of quality-controlled genomic DNA using the immunoSEQ multiplex PCR assay. Amplicons spanned the V(D)J region at a length sufficient to cover the CDR3 and identify V and J genes. The amplicons were sequenced on an Illumina platform via the commercial immunoSEQ service. Primer bias and sequencing errors were corrected as previously described, and TCRAD and TCRB definitions were based on the IMGT database. immunoSEQ Analyzer 3.0 and VDJTools were used for repertoire analysis, which covered basic statistics, V/J segment usage, diversity estimates, rarefaction and pairwise overlap. Diversity was estimated with Chao1, ChaoE, Efron-Thisted, Shannon and inverse Simpson indices, and also on datasets down-sampled to the smallest sample. For repertoire overlap, CDR3 nucleotide sequence, V gene and J gene had to match strictly, and clustering was done by Jaccard-based multidimensional scaling. On average, thymus samples gave 650,000 to 850,000 unique TCRB clonotypes, whereas blood samples gave about 84,000.

Sequencing was performed on thymocytes. Rearrangement joined TRBV9 to TRBJ2-5; the D gene is not confidently resolved. This TCR was sampled from a boy younger than two with a congenital heart defect. Donor details come from another sample of the same person, matched by shared clones. In nucleotides, the sequence is TGTGCCAGCAGCGTAGTGCGGCAGATCCAAGAGACCCAGTACTTC. Its translation reads: CASSVVRQIQETQYF.